A selection of T cell receptor beta chains follows, all from one sample in a study of identical twins. TCRdb analysed the 5' RACE reads with MiXCR anew, one entry per CDR3 protein. The table lists 400,000 or so distinct CDR3 sequences, around 9.7% of them singletons. Sequences were obtained from naive T cells sorted from blood. All receptors come from a woman in her forties or fifties in good health. Each CDR3 is given with its conserved first and last residue. The D gene is left open where the match is weak. For some rows the clone size is stated as once, few or many, or as a class when expanded; others skip it.

v_gene	j_gene	abundance	d_gene	CDR3nt	CDR3aa
TRBV12-3/TRBV12-4	TRBJ1-4	-	-	TGTGCCAGCAGCATAGGCCCTGAAACAACTAATGAAAAACTGTTTTTT	CASSIGPETTNEKLFF
TRBV29-1	TRBJ2-5	-	TRBD2	TGCAGCGTCGATCTAGCGGGAGTCGGTGGGACCCAGTACTTC	CSVDLAGVGGTQYF
TRBV10-1	TRBJ1-2	many	-	TGCGCCAGCAGGGGGACCAGGAATTATGGCTACACCTTC	CASRGTRNYGYTF
TRBV20-1	TRBJ1-1	few	-	TGCAGTGCTAGAGATCAGGGAGGGTCTGAAGCTTTCTTT	CSARDQGGSEAFF
TRBV7-2	TRBJ2-1	-	-	TGTGCCAGCAGCTTAGGGCCGGGACGGAAAAATGAGCAGTTCTTC	CASSLGPGRKNEQFF
TRBV7-6	TRBJ2-2	-	-	-	CASSLVVGRGTGELFF
TRBV5-1	TRBJ2-1	-	TRBD2	TGCGCCAGCACCGCTGCGGGAGGATACAATGAGCAGTTCTTC	CASTAAGGYNEQFF
TRBV12-5	TRBJ2-5	few	-	TGTGCTAGTGGTTTGGTACTGTCCCCCGGGGTAAGAGAGACCCAGTACTTC	CASGLVLSPGVRETQYF
TRBV4-1	TRBJ2-1	-	-	TGCGCCAGCGAGGCAGGGGACAATGAGCAGTTCTTC	CASEAGDNEQFF
TRBV10-3	TRBJ2-1	many	-	TGTGCCATCAACGGTGGGGGAGGCTCCTACAATGAGCAGTTCTTC	CAINGGGGSYNEQFF
TRBV25-1	TRBJ2-7	few	-	TGTGCCAGCAGTGAAAAGTACGAGCAGTACTTC	CASSEKYEQYF
TRBV20-1	TRBJ2-1	few	-	TGCAGTGCTAGAGATCTTGGGACGACGTACAATGAGCAGTTCTTC	CSARDLGTTYNEQFF
TRBV6-2/TRBV6-3	TRBJ1-5	few	-	TGTGCCAGCAGTTACTCGATTGAGCAGGCGGACCAGCCCCAGCATTTT	CASSYSIEQADQPQHF
TRBV28	TRBJ2-5	-	TRBD1	TGTGCCAGCAGTCCTATTGACAGGGCAGGGGAGACCCAGTACTTC	CASSPIDRAGETQYF
TRBV5-1	TRBJ2-1	few	-	TGCGCCAGCAGCTTGGAACCGGCGGCAAATGAGCAGTTCTTC	CASSLEPAANEQFF
TRBV12-3/TRBV12-4	TRBJ2-5	many	TRBD2	TGTGCCAGCCGTCCTAGAGTAGCGGGATTTTCGGAGACCCAGTACTTC	CASRPRVAGFSETQYF
TRBV12-3/TRBV12-4	TRBJ2-3	-	-	TGTGCCAGCAAACCCCCCGGGGCAGATCTAGATACGCAGTATTTT	CASKPPGADLDTQYF
TRBV20-1	TRBJ2-1	-	TRBD1	TGCAGTGCTCTCCCGGTCCCGGGACAGGTATACAATGAGCAGTTCTTC	CSALPVPGQVYNEQFF
TRBV4-1	TRBJ1-2	few	-	TGCGCCAGCAGTCAACCCTCGACTTCTAACTATGGCTACACCTTC	CASSQPSTSNYGYTF
TRBV7-9	TRBJ2-2	-	-	TGTGCCAGCAGCTTAAAAGGCCAAAACACCGGGGAGCTGTTTTTT	CASSLKGQNTGELFF
TRBV7-3	TRBJ2-1	-	-	TGTGCCAGCAGCTTAACGTACGGGAGCGAGCAGTTCTTC	CASSLTYGSEQFF
TRBV11-1	TRBJ2-7	many	-	TGTGCCAGCAAGGGACGGAACTACGAGCAGTACTTC	CASKGRNYEQYF
TRBV15	TRBJ2-1	-	TRBD2	TGTGCCACTGGGCAAGGTAGCGGGAGGATGGCGTTCTTC	CATGQGSGRMAFF
TRBV7-9	TRBJ2-1	-	TRBD2	TGTGCCAGCAGCTTTTCGGGGGGGACCTTTGGGCAGTTCTTC	CASSFSGGTFGQFF